The 25 T cell receptor beta chains below come from one sample, sequenced in a study of PD-1 blockade in classical Hodgkin lymphoma. The assay was immunoSEQ multiplex PCR, and TCRdb's table has in-frame clones only and misses some. The sample lists approximately 21,000 clones, under 85% occurring once. Specified time point: cycle 4 day 1 (C4D1), after 5 to 7 weeks of nivolumab. Relapse after autologous stem cell transplantation occurred in every patient, and brentuximab vedotin exposure varied. Source: peripheral blood mononuclear cells (PBMCs), taken before the fourth cycle of nivolumab. These receptors all stem from a human donor with classical Hodgkin lymphoma.

The chain uses TRBV9 and TRBJ1-2; a possible D gene is TRBD1 (6 bases). Germline CDR1 reads SGDLS; CDR2 reads YYNGEE. Trimming shortened V by 4 bases and J by 4 bases, and 20 bases separated the two germline ends. The CDR3 has 16 residues. The CDR3 DNA reads as TGTGCCAGCAGCTATACTCCGGGACAATCAGGCTATGGCTACACCTTC. Amino acids: CASSYTPGQSGYGYTF.

This chain links TRBV18 with TRBJ2-5; D is uncertain. Germline V gives CDR1 KGHSH, CDR2 LQKENI. The CDR3 sequence is 13 residues long. Trimming removed 1 base from V and 0 bases from J, with 3 bases in between. DNA for the CDR3: TGTGCCAGCTCACCACGAGACCAAGAGACCCAGTACTTC. Its protein product is CASSPRDQETQYF.

The DNA of the CDR3 is TGTGCCAGCAGCTTGGGACAGGCAAACACTGAAGCTTTCTTT. It yields the protein CASSLGQANTEAFF. This rearrangement joins TRBV7-9 to TRBJ1-1, with 8 nucleotides matching TRBD1. The CDR3 runs 14 residues. Losses at the gene ends were 3 bases for V and 2 bases for J; bases not matched to a gene: 2. Germline V gene lookup returns CDR1 SEHNR and CDR2 FQNEAQ (reference sequence).

The sample holds one count of this clone. This chain joins TRBV7-2 and TRBJ1-1, with 11 bases aligning to TRBD1. The CDR3 has 12 amino acids. The ends lost 3 bases at V and 12 bases at J; junction bases unmatched: 3. Germline-derived CDR1 and CDR2 are SGHTA and FQGNSA. CDR3 region: CASSFGTGGTFF. The CDR3 DNA sequence: TGTGCCAGCAGCTTCGGGACAGGGGGGACTTTCTTT.

This chain connects TRBV19 to TRBJ1-2; tentatively, D is TRBD1 (5 bases). Trimming removed 5 bases at V and 6 bases at J, with 19 bases between. The CDR3 contains 15 residues. Per the germline V gene, CDR1 is LNHDA and CDR2 is SQIVND (reference sequence). CDR3 DNA sequence: TGTGCCAGTAGTGCCGATTGGGGCCGGTCGGATGGCTACACCTTC. Amino acids: CASSADWGRSDGYTF.

The genes are TRBV7-2 and TRBJ1-1, with D possibly TRBD1 on 6 matching bases. The germline V gene encodes CDR1 SGHTA and CDR2 FQGNSA. Trimming left V 5 bases short and J 0 bases short, with 13 bases between. CDR3 length: 15 amino acids. The CDR3 region is CASSPVTGMNTEAFF. DNA of the CDR3: TGTGCCAGCAGCCCTGTAACAGGGATGAACACTGAAGCTTTCTTT.

The J gene is TRBJ1-5, the V gene TRBV28, with D hard to call. The V end lost 6 bases, the J end lost 0 bases, and 18 bases lay between the germline ends. CDR3 length equals 17 residues. Germline assignment: CDR1 MDHEN and CDR2 SYDVKM. CDR3 region: CASSRRYVSVSNQPQHF. In nucleotides, the CDR3 is TGTGCCAGCAGCCGGAGATATGTGTCAGTTAGCAATCAGCCCCAGCATTTT. Full variable domain (rest looked up from reference TRBV28 and TRBJ1-5): DVKVTQSSRYLVKRTGEKVFLECVQDMDHENMFWYRQDPGLGLRLIYFSYDVKMKEKGDIPEGYSVSREKKERFSLILESASTNQTSMYLCASSRRYVSVSNQPQHFGDGTRLSIL.

The chain links TRBV15 to TRBJ2-1, with TRBD2 matching over 12 bases. The CDR3 covers 16 residues. The V segment lost 2 bases and the J segment 10 bases; nucleotides outside the gene matches: 9. CDR1 LNHNV and CDR2 YYDKDF come from the germline V gene (reference sequence). CDR3 amino acids: CATSRPGLAGLREQFF. Here the CDR3 DNA reads TGTGCCACCAGCAGACCGGGACTAGCGGGTCTTCGCGAGCAGTTCTTC.

This sequence joins TRBV5-1 and TRBJ1-1; D remains unclear. The CDR3 runs to 15 residues. V gave up 0 bases and J gave up 1 base, with 10 bases separating them. Germline V gives CDR1 SGHRS, CDR2 YFSETQ. The CDR3 spells CASSLELGRNTEAFF. DNA of the CDR3: TGCGCCAGCAGCTTGGAATTGGGCAGGAACACTGAAGCTTTCTTT. The variable domain in full, with the rest retrieved from reference TRBV5-1 and TRBJ1-1, is KAGVTQTPRYLIKTRGQQVTLSCSPISGHRSVSWYQQTPGQGLQFLFEYFSETQRNKGNFPGRFSGRQFSNSRSEMNVSTLELGDSALYLCASSLELGRNTEAFFGQGTRLTVV.

The rearrangement joins TRBV7-9 to TRBJ1-3; no definite D call. V lost 0 bases to trimming and J lost 0 bases, with 12 bases between them. The germline CDR1 and CDR2 sequences are SEHNR and FQNEAQ (reference sequence). The CDR3 has 17 amino acids. DNA of the CDR3: TGTGCCAGCAGCTTAGCACAGAGTGATTACTCTGGAAACACCATATATTTT. This gives the protein CASSLAQSDYSGNTIYF. Combining the CDR3 with reference TRBV7-9 and TRBJ1-3 gives the whole variable domain DTGVSQNPRHKITKRGQNVTFRCDPISEHNRLYWYRQTLGQGPEFLTYFQNEAQLEKSRLLSDRFSAERPKGSFSTLEIQRTEQGDSAMYLCASSLAQSDYSGNTIYFGEGSWLTVV.

The chain uses TRBV29-1 and TRBJ1-4; D remains unclear. Per the germline V gene, CDR1 is SQVTM and CDR2 is ANQGSEA. The CDR3 totals 11 residues. V lost 4 bases and J 8 bases, leaving 8 bases between the germline ends. CDR3 sequence reads: CSVVSMEKLFF. The CDR3 nucleotides are TGCAGCGTTGTCTCCATGGAAAAACTGTTTTTT.

The chain has TRBV7-2 and TRBJ2-2; D unresolved. The germline V and J ends were trimmed by 2 bases and 6 bases, with 4 bases remaining between them. CDR3 length: 12 residues. Germline-derived CDR1 and CDR2 are SGHTA and FQGNSA. The DNA of the CDR3 is TGTGCCAGCAGCTTATCCGCCGGGGAGCTGTTTTTT. Translated, it gives CASSLSAGELFF. Full variable domain (rest looked up from reference TRBV7-2 and TRBJ2-2): GAGVSQSPSNKVTEKGKDVELRCDPISGHTALYWYRQSLGQGLEFLIYFQGNSAPDKSGLPSDRFSAERTGGSVSTLTIQRTQQEDSAVYLCASSLSAGELFFGEGSRLTVL.

V and J are TRBV10-1 and TRBJ2-7, with 11 bases aligning to TRBD2. Germline CDR1 reads WNHNN; CDR2 reads SYGVQD (reference sequence). The V and J ends lost 3 bases and 0 bases, in that order; junction bases with no gene match: 7. CDR3 length equals 17 residues. CDR3 loop: CASSDVGTSGSSYEQYF. The CDR3 DNA reads as TGCGCCAGCAGTGACGTGGGGACTAGCGGTAGCTCCTACGAGCAGTACTTC.

The V call is TRBV27, the J call TRBJ2-7; D not resolved. CDR1 MNHEY and CDR2 SMNVEV come from the germline V gene (reference sequence). Trimming left V 0 bases short and J 3 bases short, with 9 bases between. This CDR3 is 14 amino acids long. The CDR3: CASSLSLGGYEQYF. The CDR3 coding sequence is TGTGCCAGCAGTTTATCATTAGGCGGCTACGAGCAGTACTTC.

The V and J genes are TRBV19 and TRBJ2-7, with TRBD1 matching 10 bases. The CDR3 runs 14 residues. CDR1 is LNHDA and CDR2 is SQIVND in the germline V gene (reference sequence). V dropped 4 bases and J dropped 3; count of bases not matched to a gene: 3. The CDR3 DNA sequence: TGTGCCAGTAGTACCGGGACAGGGGTCTACGAGCAGTACTTC. Its protein is CASSTGTGVYEQYF.

The chain uses TRBV5-5 and TRBJ1-5; no firm D call. Trimming shortened V by 4 bases and J by 4 bases, and 9 bases separated the two germline ends. Germline lookup yields CDR1 SGHKS and CDR2 YYEKEE (reference sequence). There are 13 residues in the CDR3. The CDR3 bases are TGTGCCAGCAGCAAGGACGGGAATCAGCCCCAGCATTTT. As protein: CASSKDGNQPQHF.

The chain links TRBV5-1 to TRBJ2-2, with unresolved D. CDR1 is SGHRS and CDR2 is YFSETQ in the germline V gene. The ends were cut back, 0 bases at V and 3 bases at J, with 9 bases in the middle. The CDR3 has 15 amino acids. The CDR3, as DNA: TGCGCCAGCAGCTTGGGTGGGATGGACACCGGGGAGCTGTTTTTT. Translating gives CASSLGGMDTGELFF.

This chain links TRBV19 with TRBJ2-5; TRBD2 matches 7 bases. The CDR3 is 14 amino acids. Unmatched junction bases numbered 4, after V lost 4 bases and J lost 2 bases. Germline V gene lookup returns CDR1 LNHDA and CDR2 SQIVND (reference sequence). CDR3 in DNA: TGTGCCAGTAGTAGGGGGGGTCCTCAAGAGACCCAGTACTTC. Translated: CASSRGGPQETQYF.

The genes are TRBV30 and TRBJ1-1, with D uncertain. This CDR3 region has 13 residues. The germline CDR1 and CDR2 sequences are GTSNPN and SVGIG (reference sequence). V lost 7 bases and J 11 bases, leaving 23 bases between the germline ends. CDR3 protein: CASQTAPGLGAFF. The CDR3 DNA reads as TGTGCCTCCCAAACGGCTCCGGGTCTGGGGGCTTTCTTT.

The chain joins TRBV28 to TRBJ2-7; D gene uncertain. Germline CDR1 is MDHEN and CDR2 is SYDVKM. V lost 3 bases to trimming and J lost 3 bases, with 15 bases between them. CDR3 length equals 15 residues. CDR3 sequence (DNA): TGTGCCAGCAGTTTTAGGAGTTCTGGGCTCTACGAGCAGTACTTC. Encoded protein: CASSFRSSGLYEQYF.

The sample holds a few counts of this clone. The chain is built from TRBV7-3 and TRBJ1-2; TRBD1 matches at 8 bases. The CDR3 spans 15 residues. Germline V gene data show CDR1 as SGHTA and CDR2 as FQGTGA. V dropped 4 bases and J dropped 5; count of bases not matched to a gene: 9. This CDR3 is CASSSSGGLGYGYTF. CDR3 nucleotide sequence: TGTGCCAGCAGCTCATCAGGGGGCTTGGGTTATGGCTACACCTTC. The full variable domain, in which reference TRBV7-3 and TRBJ1-2 provide the parts outside the CDR3, is GAGVSQTPSNKVTEKGKYVELRCDPISGHTALYWYRQSLGQGPEFLIYFQGTGAADDSGLPNDRFFAVRPEGSVSTLKIQRTERGDSAVYLCASSSSGGLGYGYTFGSGTRLTVV.

V gene TRBV7-8 combines with J gene TRBJ1-1; D unresolved. V dropped 0 bases and J dropped 2 bases, with 4 bases sitting between them. The CDR3 contains 13 residues. Germline CDR1 reads SGHVS; CDR2 reads FQNEAQ. For the CDR3, the DNA is TGTGCCAGCAGCTTAGCCAGAAACACTGAAGCTTTCTTT. It translates to CASSLARNTEAFF.

The V call is TRBV27, the J call TRBJ1-2; weak D call: TRBD1 (5 bases). The CDR3 has 14 amino acids. Germline-derived CDR1 and CDR2 are MNHEY and SMNVEV (reference sequence). V was trimmed by 1 base and J by 7 bases, leaving 13 bases between them. The CDR3 loop is CASSLWDGFGGYTF. CDR3 nucleotides: TGTGCCAGCAGTTTATGGGACGGGTTTGGTGGCTACACCTTC.

The rearrangement uses TRBV5-1 and TRBJ2-7; D not certain. Germline V gene lookup returns CDR1 SGHRS and CDR2 YFSETQ. This CDR3 is 14 amino acids long. Trimming removed 0 bases at V and 7 bases at J, with 14 bases between. The CDR3, as DNA: TGCGCCAGCAGCTTGGCATGGGTGTCCCCTGAGCAGTACTTC. Encoded protein: CASSLAWVSPEQYF.

The gene calls are TRBV18 and TRBJ2-7; D uncertain. The CDR3 is made up of 15 amino acids. Germline CDR1 is KGHSH and CDR2 is LQKENI. With 4 bases removed from V and 5 bases from J, the gap between germline ends came to 18 bases. The CDR3 DNA sequence: TGTGCCAGCTCACTCGGTGGCAGTTTTGTTCACGAGCAGTACTTC. The encoded protein is CASSLGGSFVHEQYF.